What follows are 12 T cell receptor beta chains derived from one specimen sequenced in a study of blood T cell repertoires in COVID-19. TCRdb keeps only in-frame clones here, not all; method: immunoSEQ multiplex PCR. The table lists roughly 99,000 clones, about 91% of them singletons. Sequencing was carried out using peripheral blood. The receptors originated from a man aged 50-59 years with COVID-19, enrolled during active disease.

This clone was seen a single time. The chain links TRBV2 to TRBJ1-5; tentative D call: TRBD1 (6 bases). Germline V CDR1 and CDR2: SNHLY, FYNNEI. The ends were cut back, 7 bases at V and 0 bases at J, with 13 bases in the middle. The CDR3 is 15 residues long. CDR3 bases: TGTGCCAGCACTCCGACAGGACTTAGCAATCAGCCCCAGCATTTT. This translates into CASTPTGLSNQPQHF. Variable domain in full (rest from reference TRBV2 and TRBJ1-5): EPEVTQTPSHQVTQMGQEVILRCVPISNHLYFYWYRQILGQKVEFLVSFYNNEISEKSEIFDDQFSVERPDGSNFTLKIRSTKLEDSAMYFCASTPTGLSNQPQHFGDGTRLSIL.

The V and J genes are TRBV5-1 and TRBJ2-5; D remains ambiguous. This CDR3 spans 14 amino acids. CDR1 is SGHRS, CDR2 YFSETQ, per germline. V lost 1 base, J lost 1 base, and 8 bases lay in between. CDR3 region: CASSLYSVQETQYF. For the CDR3, the DNA is TGCGCCAGCAGCTTGTATTCTGTCCAAGAGACCCAGTACTTC.

This clone was seen a single time. In DNA form, the CDR3 reads TGCGCCAGCAGCTTTGAACCCCCGGGTAACGAGCAGTACTTC. Translated, it gives CASSFEPPGNEQYF. The V and J genes are TRBV5-1 and TRBJ2-7; D unclear. The CDR3 loop spans 14 amino acids. The germline V gene encodes CDR1 SGHRS and CDR2 YFSETQ. The germline V and J ends were trimmed by 2 bases and 5 bases, with 14 bases remaining between them.

This chain uses TRBV3-1 (or the pseudogene TRBV3-2) with TRBJ2-2; TRBD2 agrees at 9 bases. CDR3 size: 15 residues. Losses at the gene ends were 3 bases for V and 4 bases for J; bases not matched to a gene: 3. Germline V gene lookup returns CDR1 LGHDT and CDR2 YNNKEL (reference sequence). DNA of the CDR3: TGTGCCAGCAGCCAGGCTAGCGGGGTCACCGGGGAGCTGTTTTTT. This codes for CASSQASGVTGELFF.

The chain joins TRBV30 to TRBJ2-1, with 8 bases fitting TRBD2. Germline loops: CDR1 GTSNPN, CDR2 SVGIG (reference sequence). This CDR3 region has 13 residues. Germline trimming cut 2 bases from V and 10 bases from J; bases unmatched to any gene: 7. CDR3: CAWSHRGGNEQFF. DNA for the CDR3: TGTGCCTGGAGTCACCGGGGGGGCAACGAGCAGTTCTTC.

This clone was counted a few times. This chain connects TRBV11-2 to TRBJ1-1; D gene uncertain. This CDR3 contains 14 residues. Trimming cost V 2 bases and J 0 bases, with 7 bases left between them. In germline, CDR1 is SGHAT, CDR2 FQNNGV. CDR3 residues: CASSLISMNTEAFF. The CDR3 nucleotides read TGTGCCAGCAGCTTAATCAGTATGAACACTGAAGCTTTCTTT. The variable domain in full, with the rest retrieved from reference TRBV11-2 and TRBJ1-1, is EAGVAQSPRYKIIEKRQSVAFWCNPISGHATLYWYQQILGQGPKLLIQFQNNGVVDDSQLPKDRFSAERLKGVDSTLKIQPAKLEDSAVYLCASSLISMNTEAFFGQGTRLTVV.

The chain combines TRBV28 with TRBJ2-7, with D perhaps TRBD1 (5 bases). The V gene's germline CDR1 is MDHEN and CDR2 SYDVKM. The CDR3 sequence is 15 residues long. Trimming took 5 bases from V and 3 from J, leaving 17 bases between them. In nucleotides, the CDR3 is TGTGCCAGCAGTCCTCGACAGATTTCAAGCTACGAGCAGTACTTC. This encodes CASSPRQISSYEQYF.

The rearrangement joins TRBV4-2 to TRBJ1-3; 7 bases map to TRBD1. The CDR3 loop spans 15 amino acids. The V gene end was trimmed by 3 bases and the J gene end by 4 bases; junction bases not matched to a gene: 6. Germline V gene data show CDR1 as LGHNA and CDR2 as YNFKEQ. The CDR3 is CASSQPGQFGNTIYF. The CDR3 region has the DNA TGTGCCAGCAGCCAGCCGGGACAGTTCGGAAACACCATATATTTT.

V usage is TRBV12-3 or TRBV12-4 and J usage is TRBJ1-2, with 11 bases that match TRBD1. The CDR3 is 13 amino acids. The ends lost 6 bases at V and 7 bases at J; junction bases unmatched: 4. The CDR3 loop reads CASSRGQGVGYTF. DNA for the CDR3: TGTGCCAGCAGCAGGGGACAGGGGGTTGGCTACACCTTC.

V and J are TRBV5-4 and TRBJ2-7, with TRBD1 as a possible D gene (5 bases). The CDR3 extends over 16 amino acids. Germline lookup yields CDR1 SGHNT and CDR2 YYREEE (reference sequence). Trimming shortened V by 3 bases and J by 2 bases, and 18 bases separated the two germline ends. The CDR3 DNA reads as TGTGCCAGCAGCTCCGCCGCCAGGACATCGACCTACGAGCAGTACTTC. It yields the protein CASSSAARTSTYEQYF.

The chain uses TRBV2 and TRBJ1-2; D unresolved. Germline CDR1 reads SNHLY; CDR2 reads FYNNEI. Trimming removed 1 base from V and 4 bases from J, with 13 bases in between. The CDR3 length is 15 residues. CDR3 region: CASSEVTGVGYGYTF. Written as DNA, the CDR3 is TGTGCCAGCAGTGAAGTTACGGGAGTAGGCTATGGCTACACCTTC.

The DNA of the CDR3 is TGTGCCAGTAGCCCCGACAGGACCGGTCAGCCCCAGCATTTT. It encodes CASSPDRTGQPQHF. The gene calls are TRBV19 and TRBJ1-5; weak D call: TRBD1 (6 bases). Deletions cut 6 bases from V and 6 bases from J, with 15 bases between. The CDR3 contains 14 residues. CDR1 and CDR2 from the germline V gene are LNHDA and SQIVND (reference sequence).